The 7 T cell receptor beta chains below were found in one sample sequenced in a study of blood T cell repertoires in COVID-19. Assay used: immunoSEQ multiplex PCR; TCRdb lists only in-frame clones, some missing. The data show more than 350,000 clones, roughly nine tenths seen once. Sample: peripheral blood. The receptors were sampled from a young woman with COVID-19, enrolled during active disease.

The rearrangement links TRBV28 to TRBJ2-7; weak D call: TRBD2 (5 bases). V lost 4 bases to trimming and J lost 5 bases, with 9 bases between them. Germline V gene sequence: CDR1 MDHEN, CDR2 SYDVKM. This CDR3 contains 12 residues. The CDR3 DNA follows: TGTGCCAGCAGTTATACGGGGAACGAGCAGTACGTC. This translates into CASSYTGNEQYV.

This chain joins TRBV6-5 and TRBJ2-7; 9 nucleotides line up with TRBD1. CDR3 length equals 15 residues. Germline values: CDR1 MNHEY, CDR2 SVGAGI. The V gene end was trimmed by 5 bases and the J gene end by 2 bases; junction bases not matched to a gene: 7. This CDR3 reads CASSPGTGLPYEQYV. In nucleotides, the CDR3 is TGTGCCAGCAGTCCCGGGACAGGGCTACCCTACGAGCAGTACGTC.

This sequence joins TRBV4-3 and TRBJ2-3, with a tentative D call TRBD2 (7 bases). Germline values: CDR1 LGHNA, CDR2 YSLEER. With 0 bases removed from V and 0 bases from J, the gap between germline ends came to 10 bases. This CDR3 is built from 16 residues. The CDR3 bases are TGCGCCAGCAGCCAAGACGGGGGGCAGAGCACAGATACGCAGTATTTT. Encoded protein: CASSQDGGQSTDTQYF.

This chain links TRBV28 with TRBJ2-1, with 14 positions matching TRBD2. CDR1 is MDHEN, CDR2 SYDVKM, per germline. The CDR3 spans 17 residues. The V segment lost 4 bases and the J segment 8 bases; nucleotides outside the gene matches: 10. CDR3 coding DNA: TGTGCCAGCAGTTCCCCGGGACTAGCGGGAGAGATCCATGAGCAGTTCTTC. This gives the protein CASSSPGLAGEIHEQFF.

The chain carries TRBV28 and TRBJ2-1; 11 positions match TRBD1. Germline values: CDR1 MDHEN, CDR2 SYDVKM. The CDR3 has 18 residues. Trimming at V came to 4 bases and at J to 3 bases, leaving 11 bases not matched to a gene. The CDR3 DNA sequence: TGTGCCAGCAGTTCACCGCTTAGGGGGACAGGGGGCTACAATGAGCAGTTCTTC. Residues: CASSSPLRGTGGYNEQFF.

CDR3 residues: CASSLDSYSNQPQHF. The CDR3 coding sequence is TGTGCCAGCAGCCTGGACAGCTATAGCAATCAGCCCCAGCATTTT. The rearrangement links TRBV2 to TRBJ1-5; tentatively, D is TRBD1 (6 bases). Germline values: CDR1 SNHLY, CDR2 FYNNEI. CDR3 length equals 15 residues. With 6 bases removed from V and 0 bases from J, the gap between germline ends came to 12 bases.

This clone was counted once. The chain couples TRBV28 to TRBJ2-4; 12 bases align to TRBD1. The CDR3 extends over 20 amino acids. V shed 3 bases, J shed 2 bases, and the junction held 14 bases outside the gene matches. The V gene's germline CDR1 is MDHEN and CDR2 SYDVKM. CDR3 coding DNA: TGTGCCAGCAGTTTCCGGACGGGACAGGGGGCGAGCCGTTCCAAAAACATTCAGTACTTC. This codes for CASSFRTGQGASRSKNIQYF.